The next 21 T cell receptor beta chains were all read from a single sample in a study of T-cell memory formation after mild COVID-19. TCRdb ran MiXCR on the 5' RACE reads and lists one entry per CDR3 protein. The sample yields more than 80,000 distinct CDR3 sequences, approximately 13% seen once. The material sequenced was PBMCs or a T cell subset sorted from them (not recorded which). The receptors shown here come from an adult woman who had mild COVID-19 (a few samples of this study predate the infection). Cell type and time point are not known.

This clonotype was picked up many times. One end of the junction is discordant with germline, which a read error may explain. The genes are TRBV4-1 and TRBJ2-7; 10 positions match TRBD1. The length of the CDR3 is 14 residues. Germline CDR1 is MGHRA and CDR2 is YSYEKL. The CDR3 sequence: CASSPGQGTYEQYF. The CDR3 DNA is TGTGCCAGCAGTCCGGGACAGGGGACCTACGAGCAGTACTTC.

The chain recombines TRBV29-1 with TRBJ2-3; no reliable D call. V lost 3 bases and J lost 6, with 10 bases in between. CDR3 length: 12 residues. Germline V gene data show CDR1 as SQVTM and CDR2 as ANQGSEA. CDR3 bases: TGCAGCGTTGACCATCCGCGGGATACGCAGTATTTT. It specifies CSVDHPRDTQYF.

The V and J genes are TRBV5-1 and TRBJ2-1, with 10 bases identical to TRBD2. J gave up 5 bases and V 0 bases, and 5 bases lay outside the gene matches. Germline-derived CDR1 and CDR2 are SGHRS and YFSETQ. This CDR3 has 16 residues. The CDR3 DNA reads TGCGCCAGCAGCTTGGGGACTAGCGGTTTAAACAATGAGCAGTTCTTC. This gives the protein CASSLGTSGLNNEQFF.

This clonotype came up a few times. The chain has TRBV30 and TRBJ2-1; 13 nucleotides align to TRBD2. CDR1 and CDR2 (germline): GTSNPN, SVGIG (reference sequence). The V gene end was trimmed by 3 bases and the J gene end by 1 base; junction bases not matched to a gene: 3. The CDR3 length is 16 residues. The CDR3 DNA reads as TGTGCCTGGAGCCGACTAGCGGGAGGTTCCTACAATGAGCAGTTCTTC. It codes for CAWSRLAGGSYNEQFF.

This clonotype is medium-sized by share. The chain combines TRBV7-6 with TRBJ1-5; D may be TRBD1 (6 bases). Trimming stripped 5 bases from V and 4 bases from J, with 9 bases between. In germline, CDR1 is SGHVS, CDR2 FNYEAQ. This CDR3 comprises 13 residues. Here the CDR3 reads CASSRDINQPQHF. The CDR3 DNA reads TGTGCCAGCAGCCGGGACATTAATCAGCCCCAGCATTTT.

The CDR3 DNA follows: TGCAGTGCTAGAGTAGGGAGTAGGAGACAGGGGCTCTATGGCTACACCTTC. Translating gives CSARVGSRRQGLYGYTF. The rearrangement links TRBV20-1 to TRBJ1-2; TRBD1 agrees at 8 bases. With 1 base clipped from V and 4 bases from J, the junction kept 14 bases outside the gene matches. Germline values: CDR1 DFQATT, CDR2 SNEGSKA (reference sequence). CDR3 length: 17 amino acids.

The chain has TRBV19 and TRBJ1-5; 7 bases line up with TRBD1. The CDR3 runs to 15 residues. Trimming removed 4 bases from V and 2 bases from J; junction bases left unmatched: 5. Germline lookup yields CDR1 LNHDA and CDR2 SQIVND (reference sequence). The CDR3 loop reads CASSTYRGGNQPQHF. The DNA for the CDR3 is TGTGCCAGTAGTACTTACAGGGGCGGCAATCAGCCCCAGCATTTT.

V usage is TRBV18 and J usage is TRBJ1-6, with a possible D match to TRBD1 (5 bases). The CDR3 runs 16 residues. V was shortened by 2 bases and J by 7 bases, with 15 bases between the two germline ends. Looked up from germline, CDR1 is KGHSH and CDR2 is LQKENI. The CDR3 DNA is TGTGCCAGCTCACCAGGGGGAGTGGACGACAATTCACCCCTCCACTTT. Amino acids: CASSPGGVDDNSPLHF.

This clonotype was counted a few times. V and J are TRBV5-1 and TRBJ2-7; TRBD1 is a possible D gene (7 bases). CDR1 is SGHRS and CDR2 is YFSETQ in the germline V gene. CDR3 size: 17 residues. V dropped 4 bases and J dropped 6 bases, with 26 bases sitting between them. The CDR3, as DNA: TGCGCCAGCAGCCCGGGGGACAGTCGGGGCCGAGGTGGCGAGCAGTACTTC. This gives the protein CASSPGDSRGRGGEQYF.

This clonotype has just a few counts. The rearrangement links TRBV20-1 to TRBJ2-3, with 8 bases fitting TRBD1. Germline assignment: CDR1 DFQATT and CDR2 SNEGSKA (reference sequence). The CDR3 covers 18 residues. V was clipped by 0 bases and J by 4 bases; unmatched bases: 15. The CDR3 region has the DNA TGCAGTGCTAGAGATCAAGACTATAGGACAGGGAGCGCAGATACGCAGTATTTT. The encoded protein is CSARDQDYRTGSADTQYF.

The V gene is TRBV5-6, the J gene TRBJ2-3, with 10 bases fitting TRBD2. V trimming: 2 bases; J trimming: 4 bases; junction bases outside the gene matches: 4. The germline V gene encodes CDR1 SGHDT and CDR2 YYEEEE. The CDR3 runs 15 residues. The CDR3 protein is CASSFSGTSADTQYF. CDR3 in DNA: TGTGCCAGCAGCTTCTCCGGGACTAGCGCAGATACGCAGTATTTT.

This clonotype was seen just once. This chain connects TRBV4-1 to TRBJ2-5, with D possibly being TRBD1 (5 bases). V lost 1 base and J lost 0, with 12 bases in between. The CDR3 spans 16 residues. Germline CDR1 and CDR2: MGHRA and YSYEKL. As DNA, the CDR3 is TGCGCCAGCAGCCAAGGCAGGGTCGGATACCAAGAGACCCAGTACTTC. Translating it yields CASSQGRVGYQETQYF.

This chain connects TRBV20-1 to TRBJ2-1; 8 nucleotides match TRBD2. The CDR3 extends over 16 amino acids. Germline values: CDR1 DFQATT, CDR2 SNEGSKA (reference sequence). V was clipped by 0 bases and J by 1 base; unmatched bases: 5. CDR3 protein: CSARDQAGVSYNEQFF. The CDR3 coding sequence is TGCAGTGCTAGAGACCAAGCGGGAGTATCCTACAATGAGCAGTTCTTC.

This clonotype was observed a handful of times. The V and J genes are TRBV6-5 and TRBJ2-7; 15 positions agree with TRBD2. The trim removed 6 bases at V and 7 bases at J, leaving 10 bases unmatched. The germline V gene has CDR1 MNHEY and CDR2 SVGAGI. The CDR3 is made up of 16 amino acids. The CDR3: CASSRGLAGGPGEQYF. CDR3 DNA sequence: TGTGCCAGCAGCCGCGGACTAGCGGGAGGGCCGGGGGAGCAGTACTTC.

The table lists this clonotype with a few counts. This chain joins TRBV7-9 and TRBJ2-5, with D perhaps matching TRBD2 (5 bases). Germline V gene lookup returns CDR1 SEHNR and CDR2 FQNEAQ (reference sequence). The germline V and J ends were trimmed by 0 bases and 1 base, with 9 bases remaining between them. The CDR3 is 15 amino acids. Here the CDR3 DNA reads TGTGCCAGCAGCTTAGCGGAGGCAGCCCAAGAGACCCAGTACTTC. This gives the protein CASSLAEAAQETQYF.

This clonotype was picked up a small number of times. The chain employs TRBV20-1 and TRBJ1-4, with unresolved D. Germline assignment: CDR1 DFQATT and CDR2 SNEGSKA (reference sequence). The germline V and J ends were trimmed by 4 bases and 5 bases, with 5 bases remaining between them. The CDR3 is 11 residues long. DNA of the CDR3: TGCAGTGCTAACAACAATGAAAAACTGTTTTTT. Protein product: CSANNNEKLFF.

J is TRBJ2-2 and V is TRBV23-1; D could derive from TRBD1 or TRBD2 (5 bases each). Being an ORF, TRBV23-1 has a function that is uncertain. This CDR3 comprises 19 residues. Trimming shortened V by 0 bases and J by 0 bases, and 17 bases separated the two germline ends. In nucleotides, the CDR3 is TGCGCCAGCAGTCAATCGGGGGAGTCCTCTTCTTCGAACACCGGGGAGCTGTTTTTT. Amino acid sequence: CASSQSGESSSSNTGELFF.

J is TRBJ2-1 and V is TRBV5-1; 9 positions agree with TRBD2. The V gene's germline CDR1 is SGHRS and CDR2 YFSETQ. The CDR3 has 17 amino acids. Trimming took 0 bases from V and 4 from J; bases not matched to a gene: 8. As DNA, the CDR3 is TGCGCCAGCAGCTTGGGATACGCTAGCGGGAATTACAATGAGCAGTTCTTC. Its protein is CASSLGYASGNYNEQFF.

This clonotype was seen a handful of times. The V gene is TRBV29-1, the J gene TRBJ1-4; TRBD1 matches 7 bases. Germline V CDR1 and CDR2: SQVTM, ANQGSEA. The CDR3 runs to 11 residues. V shed 5 bases and J 12 bases; nucleotides not matched to a gene: 6. CDR3 sequence: CSVMDRRELFF. The CDR3 region has the DNA TGCAGCGTTATGGACAGGCGAGAACTGTTTTTT.

This clonotype came up many times. The genes are TRBV4-1 and TRBJ2-1; perhaps TRBD1 as D (6 bases). The V end was cut by 4 bases, the J end by 10 bases, with 14 bases between. The CDR3 runs to 13 residues. Germline lookup yields CDR1 MGHRA and CDR2 YSYEKL. Written as DNA, the CDR3 is TGCGCCAGCAGCCGAGTCATTCAGGGGGAGCAGTTCTTC. This translates into CASSRVIQGEQFF.

The chain recombines TRBV20-1 with TRBJ2-4; possibly TRBD2 for D (5 bases). The germline V gene has CDR1 DFQATT and CDR2 SNEGSKA (reference sequence). CDR3 length: 15 amino acids. V lost 3 bases and J 1 base, leaving 13 bases between the germline ends. CDR3 in DNA: TGCAGTGCTAGGCCCGGGGATGGGGCCAAAAACATTCAGTACTTC. It specifies CSARPGDGAKNIQYF.